A selection of T cell receptor beta chains follows, all from one sample in a study of T cell repertoires in cytomegalovirus infection. A single record per CDR3 protein comes from TCRdb applying MiXCR to the reads. The table lists fewer than 350,000 distinct CDR3 sequences, over 7.5% of them singletons. Sequenced material: PBMCs. The receptor set was obtained from a human donor in good health (CMV status not recorded). Some clones in this sample may be carry-over from other donors' samples. CDR3s include the opening cysteine and the closing phenylalanine or tryptophan. The D gene is left open where the match is weak. Clone size appears in some rows only: once, few, many, or a class for an expanded clone.

abundance: few
j_gene: TRBJ2-7
d_gene: -
v_gene: TRBV2
CDR3aa: CASRRGGEQYF
CDR3nt: TGTGCCAGCAGGAGGGGGGGAGAGCAGTACTTC

abundance: many
j_gene: TRBJ2-1
d_gene: TRBD2
v_gene: TRBV7-2
CDR3aa: CASSLALLAGGPSYNEQFF
CDR3nt: TGTGCCAGCAGCTTAGCGCTTCTAGCGGGGGGGCCATCCTACAATGAGCAGTTCTTC

abundance: few
j_gene: TRBJ1-1
d_gene: TRBD1
v_gene: TRBV11-2
CDR3aa: CASSLYYRGRRNTEAFF
CDR3nt: TGTGCCAGCAGCTTATACTACAGGGGGCGAAGGAACACTGAAGCTTTCTTT

abundance: few
j_gene: TRBJ2-7
d_gene: -
v_gene: TRBV28
CDR3aa: CASRPRGGSSYEQYF
CDR3nt: TGTGCCAGCAGACCCAGGGGCGGCTCCTCCTACGAGCAGTACTTC

abundance: -
j_gene: TRBJ2-3
d_gene: -
v_gene: TRBV20-1
CDR3aa: CSADSGPSTDTQYF
CDR3nt: TGCAGTGCTGATAGCGGACCTAGCACAGATACGCAGTATTTT

abundance: -
j_gene: TRBJ1-1
d_gene: -
v_gene: TRBV25-1
CDR3aa: CASSESRKAYTEAFF
CDR3nt: TGTGCCAGCAGTGAATCGAGGAAGGCGTACACTGAAGCTTTCTTT

abundance: many
j_gene: TRBJ2-2
d_gene: TRBD2
v_gene: TRBV7-2
CDR3aa: CASSGTGTRNTGELFF
CDR3nt: TGTGCCAGCAGCGGCACCGGGACTAGGAACACCGGGGAGCTGTTTTTT

abundance: few
j_gene: TRBJ1-2
d_gene: -
v_gene: TRBV7-9
CDR3aa: CASSSTGENYGYTF
CDR3nt: TGTGCCAGCAGCTCGACCGGGGAGAACTATGGCTACACCTTC

abundance: many
j_gene: TRBJ1-1
d_gene: -
v_gene: TRBV4-3
CDR3aa: CASSQGLSYTEAFF
CDR3nt: TGCGCCAGCAGCCAAGGCCTCTCCTACACTGAAGCTTTCTTT

abundance: -
j_gene: TRBJ1-4
d_gene: -
v_gene: TRBV5-4
CDR3aa: CASSLAGGQGPNEKLFF
CDR3nt: TGTGCCAGCAGCTTGGCCGGGGGACAAGGACCTAATGAAAAACTGTTTTTT

abundance: many
j_gene: TRBJ1-1
d_gene: -
v_gene: TRBV7-2
CDR3aa: CASSLVPGGWRDTEAFF
CDR3nt: TGTGCCAGCAGCTTAGTTCCGGGGGGCTGGAGAGACACTGAAGCTTTCTTT

abundance: few
j_gene: TRBJ1-5
d_gene: -
v_gene: TRBV6-5
CDR3aa: CASRAGVSASNQPQHF
CDR3nt: TGTGCCAGCAGAGCAGGGGTGTCGGCGAGCAATCAGCCCCAGCATTTT

abundance: many
j_gene: TRBJ2-3
d_gene: TRBD1
v_gene: TRBV7-3
CDR3aa: CASSLRSQGADTQYF
CDR3nt: TGTGCCAGCAGCTTGCGGTCACAGGGGGCAGATACGCAGTATTTT

abundance: few
j_gene: TRBJ1-4
d_gene: -
v_gene: TRBV7-2
CDR3aa: CASSPRPATNEKLFF
CDR3nt: TGTGCCAGCAGCCCGCGACCGGCAACTAATGAAAAACTGTTTTTT

abundance: -
j_gene: TRBJ1-1
d_gene: -
v_gene: TRBV11-3
CDR3aa: CASSLVPTSSTEAFF
CDR3nt: TGTGCCAGCAGCTTAGTCCCCACATCAAGCACTGAAGCTTTCTTT

abundance: many
j_gene: TRBJ1-2
d_gene: -
v_gene: TRBV7-6
CDR3aa: CASSLNPGPTNYGYTF
CDR3nt: TGTGCCAGCAGCTTAAACCCAGGGCCTACTAACTATGGCTACACCTTC

abundance: many
j_gene: TRBJ1-1
d_gene: -
v_gene: TRBV7-2
CDR3aa: CASSSRTGGTEAFF
CDR3nt: TGTGCCAGCAGCTCCCGGACCGGGGGCACTGAAGCTTTCTTT

abundance: few
j_gene: TRBJ2-3
d_gene: TRBD2
v_gene: TRBV20-1
CDR3aa: CSAARRGGSTDTQYF
CDR3nt: TGCAGTGCGGCGCGTCGGGGGGGCAGCACAGATACGCAGTATTTT

abundance: -
j_gene: TRBJ1-1
d_gene: -
v_gene: TRBV7-6
CDR3aa: CASSLGAQLSSEAFF
CDR3nt: TGTGCCAGCAGCTTAGGGGCCCAACTAAGCTCTGAAGCTTTCTTT

abundance: many
j_gene: TRBJ1-3
d_gene: -
v_gene: TRBV12-3/TRBV12-4
CDR3aa: CASSLLGGTGNTIYF
CDR3nt: TGTGCCAGCAGTTTACTTGGGGGAACTGGAAACACCATATATTTT

abundance: many
j_gene: TRBJ1-5
d_gene: -
v_gene: TRBV25-1
CDR3aa: CASSGGVGQPQHF
CDR3nt: TGTGCCAGCAGTGGGGGGGTGGGGCAGCCCCAGCATTTT

abundance: many
j_gene: TRBJ2-1
d_gene: TRBD2
v_gene: TRBV6-1
CDR3aa: CASSSRLAGSYNEQFF
CDR3nt: TGTGCCAGCAGTTCCAGACTAGCGGGCTCCTACAATGAGCAGTTCTTC

abundance: many
j_gene: TRBJ2-1
d_gene: TRBD2
v_gene: TRBV7-2
CDR3aa: CASSSIAGGFNEQFF
CDR3nt: TGTGCCAGCAGCTCCATAGCGGGGGGTTTCAATGAGCAGTTCTTC

abundance: few
j_gene: TRBJ1-6
d_gene: -
v_gene: TRBV7-9
CDR3aa: CASSLRGAPLHF
CDR3nt: TGTGCCAGCAGCTTACGGGGAGCACCCCTCCACTTT

abundance: many
j_gene: TRBJ1-6
d_gene: -
v_gene: TRBV4-1
CDR3aa: CASSQVKPSYNSPLHF
CDR3nt: TGCGCCAGCAGCCAAGTTAAGCCGAGCTATAATTCACCCCTCCACTTT

abundance: few
j_gene: TRBJ2-7
d_gene: -
v_gene: TRBV7-9
CDR3aa: CASSLGAPIYEQYF
CDR3nt: TGTGCCAGCAGCTTAGGGGCCCCCATCTACGAGCAGTACTTC

abundance: few
j_gene: TRBJ1-2
d_gene: -
v_gene: TRBV10-3
CDR3aa: CAIRKGVEGLVDGYTF
CDR3nt: TGTGCCATCAGGAAGGGGGTAGAGGGATTAGTCGATGGCTACACCTTC

abundance: -
j_gene: TRBJ1-1
d_gene: TRBD1
v_gene: TRBV29-1
CDR3aa: CSGTAGGLYTEAFF
CDR3nt: TGCAGCGGAACGGCAGGGGGCCTGTACACTGAAGCTTTCTTT

abundance: -
j_gene: TRBJ2-3
d_gene: TRBD2
v_gene: TRBV6-2/TRBV6-3
CDR3aa: CASRLAGSRNTQYF
CDR3nt: TGTGCCAGCAGGCTAGCGGGGAGCAGGAATACGCAGTATTTT

abundance: -
j_gene: TRBJ1-5
d_gene: -
v_gene: TRBV20-1
CDR3aa: CSAHTTGRSNQPQHF
CDR3nt: TGCAGTGCACACACCACAGGGCGCAGCAATCAGCCCCAGCATTTT

abundance: few
j_gene: TRBJ2-1
d_gene: -
v_gene: TRBV7-4
CDR3aa: CASSPPRGSYNEQFF
CDR3nt: TGTGCCAGCAGCCCACCCAGGGGCTCCTACAATGAGCAGTTCTTC